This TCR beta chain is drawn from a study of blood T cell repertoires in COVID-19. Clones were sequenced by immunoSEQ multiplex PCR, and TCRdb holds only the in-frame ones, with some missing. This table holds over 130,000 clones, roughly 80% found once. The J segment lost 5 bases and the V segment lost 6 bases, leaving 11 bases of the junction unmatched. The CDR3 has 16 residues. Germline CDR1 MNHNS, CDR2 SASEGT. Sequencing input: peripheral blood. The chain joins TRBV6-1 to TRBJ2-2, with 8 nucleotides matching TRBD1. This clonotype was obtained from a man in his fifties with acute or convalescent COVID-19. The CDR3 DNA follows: TGTGCCAGCAGAGAAAAAACAGGGGGAAGGACCGGGGAGCTGTTTTTT. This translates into CASREKTGGRTGELFF.